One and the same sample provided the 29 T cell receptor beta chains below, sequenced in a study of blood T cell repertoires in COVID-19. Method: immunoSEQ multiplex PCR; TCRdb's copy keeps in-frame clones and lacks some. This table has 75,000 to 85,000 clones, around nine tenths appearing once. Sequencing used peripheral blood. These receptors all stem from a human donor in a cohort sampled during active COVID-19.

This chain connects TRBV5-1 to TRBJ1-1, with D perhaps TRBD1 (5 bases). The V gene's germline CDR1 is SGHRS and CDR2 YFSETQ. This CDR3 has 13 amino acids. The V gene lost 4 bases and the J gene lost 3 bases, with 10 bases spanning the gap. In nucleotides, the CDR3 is TGCGCCAGCAGCACCGACAGTTACACTGAAGCTTTCTTT. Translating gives CASSTDSYTEAFF. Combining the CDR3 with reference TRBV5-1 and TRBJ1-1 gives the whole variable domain KAGVTQTPRYLIKTRGQQVTLSCSPISGHRSVSWYQQTPGQGLQFLFEYFSETQRNKGNFPGRFSGRQFSNSRSEMNVSTLELGDSALYLCASSTDSYTEAFFGQGTRLTVV.

CDR3: CASSELAGGSSYNEQFF. The CDR3 DNA sequence: TGCGCCAGCAGTGAACTAGCGGGGGGAAGCTCCTACAATGAGCAGTTCTTC. This chain uses TRBV10-1 with TRBJ2-1; the match to TRBD2 covers 12 bases. The V and J ends lost 3 bases and 0 bases, in that order; junction bases with no gene match: 3. The CDR3 sequence is 17 residues long. Per germline, CDR1 WNHNN and CDR2 SYGVQD (reference sequence).

The chain's CDR3 is CAWSRILASTDTQYF. The DNA for the CDR3 is TGTGCCTGGAGTAGGATACTAGCTAGCACAGATACGCAGTATTTT. This rearrangement joins TRBV30 to TRBJ2-3, with D tentatively TRBD2 (6 bases). The CDR3 length is 15 residues. The V and J ends lost 2 bases and 0 bases respectively, with 12 bases between them. Germline V gene data show CDR1 as GTSNPN and CDR2 as SVGIG (reference sequence).

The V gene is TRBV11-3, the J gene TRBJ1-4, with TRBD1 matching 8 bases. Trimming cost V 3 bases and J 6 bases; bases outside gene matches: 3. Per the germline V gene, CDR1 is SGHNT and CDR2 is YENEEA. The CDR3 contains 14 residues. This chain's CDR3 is CASSLPGGDEKLFF. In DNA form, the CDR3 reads TGTGCCAGCAGCTTGCCAGGGGGCGATGAAAAACTGTTTTTT.

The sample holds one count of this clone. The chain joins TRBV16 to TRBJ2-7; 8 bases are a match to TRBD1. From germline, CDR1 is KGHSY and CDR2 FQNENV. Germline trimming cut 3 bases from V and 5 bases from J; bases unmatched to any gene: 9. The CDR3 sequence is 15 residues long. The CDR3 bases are TGTGCCAGCAGCCACCTAGGACAGGGAGTCCACGAGCAGTACTTC. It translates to CASSHLGQGVHEQYF.

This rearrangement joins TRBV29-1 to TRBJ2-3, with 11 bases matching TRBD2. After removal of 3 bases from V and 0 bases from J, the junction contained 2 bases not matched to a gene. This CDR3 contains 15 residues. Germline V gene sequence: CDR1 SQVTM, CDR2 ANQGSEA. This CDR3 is CSVEGTSGSTDTQYF. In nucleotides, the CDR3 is TGCAGCGTTGAGGGGACTAGCGGTAGCACAGATACGCAGTATTTT.

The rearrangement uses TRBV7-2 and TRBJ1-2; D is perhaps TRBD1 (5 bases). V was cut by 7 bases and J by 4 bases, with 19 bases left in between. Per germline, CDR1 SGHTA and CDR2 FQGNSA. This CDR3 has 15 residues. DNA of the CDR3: TGTGCCAGCACCCGTCCTGGGGCGGAGCTCTATGGCTACACCTTC. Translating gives CASTRPGAELYGYTF.

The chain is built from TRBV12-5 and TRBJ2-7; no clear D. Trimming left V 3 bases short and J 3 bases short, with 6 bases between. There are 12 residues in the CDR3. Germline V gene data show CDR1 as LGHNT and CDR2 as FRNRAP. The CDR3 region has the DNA TGTGCTAGTGGTTTTTACTTCTACGAGCAGTACTTC. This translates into CASGFYFYEQYF.

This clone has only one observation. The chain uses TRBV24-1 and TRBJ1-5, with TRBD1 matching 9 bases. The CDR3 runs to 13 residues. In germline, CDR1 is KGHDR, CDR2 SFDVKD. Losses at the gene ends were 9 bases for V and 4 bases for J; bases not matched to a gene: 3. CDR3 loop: CATDGQGNQPQHF. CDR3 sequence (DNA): TGTGCCACCGATGGACAGGGGAATCAGCCCCAGCATTTT.

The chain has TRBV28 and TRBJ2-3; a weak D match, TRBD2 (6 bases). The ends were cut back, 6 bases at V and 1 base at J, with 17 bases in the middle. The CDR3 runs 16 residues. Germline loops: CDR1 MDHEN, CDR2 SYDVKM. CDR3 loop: CASRSWGLSGTDTQYF. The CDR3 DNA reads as TGTGCCAGCAGATCCTGGGGACTGAGCGGCACAGATACGCAGTATTTT.

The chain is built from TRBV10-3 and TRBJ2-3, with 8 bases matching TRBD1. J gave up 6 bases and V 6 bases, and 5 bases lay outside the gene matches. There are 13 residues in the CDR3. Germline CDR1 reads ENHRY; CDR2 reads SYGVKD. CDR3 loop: CAISGQGEDTQYF. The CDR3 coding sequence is TGTGCCATCAGCGGACAGGGAGAGGATACGCAGTATTTT.

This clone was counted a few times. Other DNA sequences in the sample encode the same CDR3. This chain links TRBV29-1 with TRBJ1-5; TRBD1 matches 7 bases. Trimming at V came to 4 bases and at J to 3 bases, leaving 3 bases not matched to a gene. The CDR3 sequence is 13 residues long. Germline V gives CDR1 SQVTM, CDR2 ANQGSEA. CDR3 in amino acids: CSVVTGVNQPQHF. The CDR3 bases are TGCAGCGTTGTTACAGGGGTCAATCAGCCCCAGCATTTT.

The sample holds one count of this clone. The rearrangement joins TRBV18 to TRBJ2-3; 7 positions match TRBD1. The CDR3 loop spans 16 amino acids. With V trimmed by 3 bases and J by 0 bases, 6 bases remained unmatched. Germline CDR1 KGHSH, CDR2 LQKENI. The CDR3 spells CASSPVGTASTDTQYF. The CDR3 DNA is TGTGCCAGCTCACCGGTTGGGACAGCTAGCACAGATACGCAGTATTTT.

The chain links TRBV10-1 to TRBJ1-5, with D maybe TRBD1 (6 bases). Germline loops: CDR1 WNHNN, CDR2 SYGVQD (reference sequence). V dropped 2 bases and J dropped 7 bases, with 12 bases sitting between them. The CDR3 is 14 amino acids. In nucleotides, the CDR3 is TGCGCCAGCAGTGAGGGGCGGGGGGCACAGCCCCAGCATTTT. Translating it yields CASSEGRGAQPQHF.

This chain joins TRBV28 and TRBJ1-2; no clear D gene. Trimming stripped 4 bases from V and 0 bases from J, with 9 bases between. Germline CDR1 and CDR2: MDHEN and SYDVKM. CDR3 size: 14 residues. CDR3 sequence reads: CASSSPRPNYGYTF. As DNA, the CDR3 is TGTGCCAGCAGTTCCCCCCGTCCTAACTATGGCTACACCTTC.

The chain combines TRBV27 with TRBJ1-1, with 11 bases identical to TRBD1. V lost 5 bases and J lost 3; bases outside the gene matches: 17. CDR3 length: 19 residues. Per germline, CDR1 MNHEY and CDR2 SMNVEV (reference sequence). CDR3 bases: TGTGCCAGCAGTCGAAATCCGGGACAGGGGGGGAAGTGGGACACTGAAGCTTTCTTT. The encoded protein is CASSRNPGQGGKWDTEAFF.

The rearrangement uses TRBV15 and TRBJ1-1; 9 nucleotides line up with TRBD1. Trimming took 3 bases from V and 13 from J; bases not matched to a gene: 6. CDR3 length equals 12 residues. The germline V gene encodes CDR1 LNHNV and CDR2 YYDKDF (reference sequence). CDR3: CATSSYRGPIFF. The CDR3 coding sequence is TGTGCCACCAGCAGCTACAGGGGGCCCATTTTCTTT. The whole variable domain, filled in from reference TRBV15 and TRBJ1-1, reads DAMVIQNPRYQVTQFGKPVTLSCSQTLNHNVMYWYQQKSSQAPKLLFHYYDKDFNNEADTPDNFQSRRPNTSFCFLDIRSPGLGDTAMYLCATSSYRGPIFFGQGTRLTVV.

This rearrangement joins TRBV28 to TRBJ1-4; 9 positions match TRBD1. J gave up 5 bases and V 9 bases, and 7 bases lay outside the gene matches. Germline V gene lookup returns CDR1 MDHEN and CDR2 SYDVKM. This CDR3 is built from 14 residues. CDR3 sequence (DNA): TGTGCCAGTTGGAGGGACAGGGAAAATGAAAAACTGTTTTTT. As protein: CASWRDRENEKLFF.

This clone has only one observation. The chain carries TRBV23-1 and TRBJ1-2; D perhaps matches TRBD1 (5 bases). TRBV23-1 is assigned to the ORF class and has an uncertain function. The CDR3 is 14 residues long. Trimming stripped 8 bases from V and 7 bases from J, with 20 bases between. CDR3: CASPRREGSVGYTF. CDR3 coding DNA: TGCGCCAGCCCTCGCAGGGAGGGCTCTGTTGGCTACACCTTC.

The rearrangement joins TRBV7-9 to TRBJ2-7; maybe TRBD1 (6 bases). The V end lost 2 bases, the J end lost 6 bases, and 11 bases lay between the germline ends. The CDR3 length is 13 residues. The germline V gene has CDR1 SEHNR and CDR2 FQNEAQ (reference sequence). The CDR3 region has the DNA TGTGCCAGCAGCTTAAGGACAGTGGGCGAGCAGTACTTC. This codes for CASSLRTVGEQYF.

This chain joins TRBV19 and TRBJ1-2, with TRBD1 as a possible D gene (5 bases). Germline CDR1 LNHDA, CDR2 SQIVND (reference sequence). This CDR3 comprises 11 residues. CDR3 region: CATNPGDGYTF. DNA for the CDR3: TGTGCAACCAATCCGGGGGACGGCTACACCTTC. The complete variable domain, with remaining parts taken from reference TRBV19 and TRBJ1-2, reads DGGITQSPKYLFRKEGQNVTLSCEQNLNHDAMYWYRQDPGQGLRLIYYSQIVNDFQKGDIAEGYSVSREKKESFPLTVTSAQKNPTAFYLCATNPGDGYTFGSGTRLTVV.

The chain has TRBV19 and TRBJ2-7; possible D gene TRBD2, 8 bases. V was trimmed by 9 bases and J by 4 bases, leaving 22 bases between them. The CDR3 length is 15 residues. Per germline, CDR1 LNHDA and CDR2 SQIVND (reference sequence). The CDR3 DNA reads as TGTGCCAGCCGGGAGGGGTCAGGGGGATCTTACGAGCAGTACTTC. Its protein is CASREGSGGSYEQYF.

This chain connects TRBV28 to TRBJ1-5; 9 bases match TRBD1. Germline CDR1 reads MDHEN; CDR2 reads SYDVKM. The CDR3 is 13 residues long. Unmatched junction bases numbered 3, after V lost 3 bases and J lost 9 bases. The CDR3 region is CASSLTGGMPQHF. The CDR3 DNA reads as TGTGCCAGCAGTTTGACAGGGGGGATGCCCCAGCATTTT.

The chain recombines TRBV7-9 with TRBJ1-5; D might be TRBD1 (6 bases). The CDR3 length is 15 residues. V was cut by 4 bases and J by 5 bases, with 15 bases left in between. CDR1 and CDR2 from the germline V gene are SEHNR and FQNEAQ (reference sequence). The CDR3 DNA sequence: TGTGCCAGCAGCTCGACACAGGGACGGGATCAGCCCCAGCATTTT. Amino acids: CASSSTQGRDQPQHF. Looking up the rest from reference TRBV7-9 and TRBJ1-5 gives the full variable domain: DTGVSQNPRHKITKRGQNVTFRCDPISEHNRLYWYRQTLGQGPEFLTYFQNEAQLEKSRLLSDRFSAERPKGSFSTLEIQRTEQGDSAMYLCASSSTQGRDQPQHFGDGTRLSIL.

Written as DNA, the CDR3 is TGTGCCAGCAGACACAAGTATGACAGGGAATTTTATGGCTACACCTTC. Protein sequence: CASRHKYDREFYGYTF. The chain uses TRBV7-9 and TRBJ1-2; the match to TRBD1 covers 7 bases. Germline assignment: CDR1 SEHNR and CDR2 FQNEAQ (reference sequence). V lost 6 bases to trimming and J lost 5 bases; unmatched junction nucleotides: 15. The CDR3 length is 16 residues.

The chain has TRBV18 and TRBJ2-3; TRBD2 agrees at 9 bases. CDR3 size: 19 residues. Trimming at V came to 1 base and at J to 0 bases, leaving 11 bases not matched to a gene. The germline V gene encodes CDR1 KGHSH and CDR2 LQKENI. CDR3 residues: CASSPRATSGVSSTDTQYF. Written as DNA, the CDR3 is TGTGCCAGCTCACCACGCGCGACTAGCGGAGTGTCTAGCACAGATACGCAGTATTTT. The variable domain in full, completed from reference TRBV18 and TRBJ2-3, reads NAGVMQNPRHLVRRRGQEARLRCSPMKGHSHVYWYRQLPEEGLKFMVYLQKENIIDESGMPKERFSAEFPKEGPSILRIQQVVRGDSAAYFCASSPRATSGVSSTDTQYFGPGTRLTVL.

In DNA, the CDR3 is TGCAGCGTCTCAAGCCAGGGGGCCGGCGAGCAGTACTTC. The encoded protein is CSVSSQGAGEQYF. The chain combines TRBV29-1 with TRBJ2-7, with 8 bases lining up with TRBD1. V lost 6 bases and J lost 6; bases outside the gene matches: 10. Germline V lookup: CDR1 SQVTM, CDR2 ANQGSEA. CDR3 size: 13 residues.

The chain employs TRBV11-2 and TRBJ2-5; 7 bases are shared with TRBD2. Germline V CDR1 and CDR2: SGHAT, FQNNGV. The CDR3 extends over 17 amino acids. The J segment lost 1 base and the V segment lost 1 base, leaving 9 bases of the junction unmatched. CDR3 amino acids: CASSLGGAGNIQETQYF. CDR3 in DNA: TGTGCCAGCAGCTTAGGAGGAGCGGGGAACATCCAAGAGACCCAGTACTTC. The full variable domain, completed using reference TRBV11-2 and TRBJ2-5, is EAGVAQSPRYKIIEKRQSVAFWCNPISGHATLYWYQQILGQGPKLLIQFQNNGVVDDSQLPKDRFSAERLKGVDSTLKIQPAKLEDSAVYLCASSLGGAGNIQETQYFGPGTRLLVL.

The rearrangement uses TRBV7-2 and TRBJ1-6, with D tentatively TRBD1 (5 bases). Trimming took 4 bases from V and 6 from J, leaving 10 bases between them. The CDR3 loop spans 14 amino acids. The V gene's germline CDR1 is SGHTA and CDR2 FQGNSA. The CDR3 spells CASSSRQSNSPLHF. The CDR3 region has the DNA TGTGCCAGCAGCTCCCGACAGTCTAATTCACCCCTCCACTTT.